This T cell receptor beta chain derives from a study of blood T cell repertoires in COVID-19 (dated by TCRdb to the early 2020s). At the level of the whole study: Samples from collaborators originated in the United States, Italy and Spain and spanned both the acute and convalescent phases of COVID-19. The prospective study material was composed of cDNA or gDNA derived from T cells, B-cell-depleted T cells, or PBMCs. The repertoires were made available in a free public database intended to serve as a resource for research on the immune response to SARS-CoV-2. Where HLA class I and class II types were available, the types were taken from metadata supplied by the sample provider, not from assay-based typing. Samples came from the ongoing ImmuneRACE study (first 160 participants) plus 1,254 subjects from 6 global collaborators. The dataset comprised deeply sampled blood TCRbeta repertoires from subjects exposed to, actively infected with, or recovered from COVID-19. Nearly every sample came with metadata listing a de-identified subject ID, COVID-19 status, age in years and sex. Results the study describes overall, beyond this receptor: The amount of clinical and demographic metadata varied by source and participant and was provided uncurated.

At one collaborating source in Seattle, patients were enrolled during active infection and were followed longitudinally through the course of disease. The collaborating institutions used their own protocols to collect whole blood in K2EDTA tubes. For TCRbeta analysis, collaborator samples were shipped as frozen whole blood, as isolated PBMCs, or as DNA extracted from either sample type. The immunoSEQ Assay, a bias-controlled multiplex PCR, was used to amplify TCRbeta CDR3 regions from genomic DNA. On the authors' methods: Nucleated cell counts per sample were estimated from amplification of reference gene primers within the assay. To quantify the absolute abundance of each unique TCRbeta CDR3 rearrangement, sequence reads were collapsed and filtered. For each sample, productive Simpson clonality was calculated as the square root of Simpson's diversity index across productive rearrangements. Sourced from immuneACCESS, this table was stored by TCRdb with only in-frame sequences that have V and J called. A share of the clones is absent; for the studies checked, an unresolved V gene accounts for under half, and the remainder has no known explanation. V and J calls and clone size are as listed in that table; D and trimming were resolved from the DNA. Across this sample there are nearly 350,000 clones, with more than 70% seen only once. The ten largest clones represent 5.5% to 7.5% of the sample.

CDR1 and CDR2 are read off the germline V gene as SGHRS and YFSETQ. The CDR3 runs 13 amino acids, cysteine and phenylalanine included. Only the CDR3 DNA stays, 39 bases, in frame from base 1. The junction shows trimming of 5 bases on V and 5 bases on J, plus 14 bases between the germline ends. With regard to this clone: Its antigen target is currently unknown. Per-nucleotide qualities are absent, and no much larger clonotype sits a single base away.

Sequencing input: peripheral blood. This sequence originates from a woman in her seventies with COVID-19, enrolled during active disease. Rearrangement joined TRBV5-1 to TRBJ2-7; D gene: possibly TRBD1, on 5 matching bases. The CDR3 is CASSYQGNDEQYF. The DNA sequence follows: TGCGCCAGCAGTTATCAGGGTAACGACGAGCAGTACTTC.